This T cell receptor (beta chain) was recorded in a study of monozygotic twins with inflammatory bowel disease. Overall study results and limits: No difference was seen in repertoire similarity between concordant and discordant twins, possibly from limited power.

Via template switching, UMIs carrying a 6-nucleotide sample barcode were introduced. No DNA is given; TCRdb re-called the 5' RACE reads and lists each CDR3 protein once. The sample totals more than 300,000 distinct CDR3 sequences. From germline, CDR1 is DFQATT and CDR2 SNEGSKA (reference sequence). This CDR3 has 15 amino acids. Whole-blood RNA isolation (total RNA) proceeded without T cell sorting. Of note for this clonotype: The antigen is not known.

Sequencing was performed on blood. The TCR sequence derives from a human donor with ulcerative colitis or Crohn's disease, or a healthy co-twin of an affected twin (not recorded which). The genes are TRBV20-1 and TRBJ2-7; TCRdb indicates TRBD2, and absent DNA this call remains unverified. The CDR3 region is CSAPRPGTSAAEQYF.